This entry is about one T cell receptor (beta chain). The data are from a study of control samples from healthy donors and cancer patients. Repertoires were generated with immunoSEQ multiplex PCR, while TCRdb's copy carries only in-frame clones and drops some. The sample carries approximately 100,000 clones, around 86% recorded once. The CDR3 spans 14 residues. Germline V lookup: CDR1 KGHDR, CDR2 SFDVKD. The V and J ends lost 0 bases and 10 bases respectively, with 14 bases between them. This TCR was recovered from a man aged 30 to 39 in good health. Sequenced sample: blood. The chain joins TRBV24-1 to TRBJ1-1; a weak D match, TRBD1 (5 bases). This chain's CDR3 is CATSDLGHPSGAFF. DNA of the CDR3: TGTGCCACCAGTGATTTGGGACACCCAAGCGGAGCTTTCTTT.